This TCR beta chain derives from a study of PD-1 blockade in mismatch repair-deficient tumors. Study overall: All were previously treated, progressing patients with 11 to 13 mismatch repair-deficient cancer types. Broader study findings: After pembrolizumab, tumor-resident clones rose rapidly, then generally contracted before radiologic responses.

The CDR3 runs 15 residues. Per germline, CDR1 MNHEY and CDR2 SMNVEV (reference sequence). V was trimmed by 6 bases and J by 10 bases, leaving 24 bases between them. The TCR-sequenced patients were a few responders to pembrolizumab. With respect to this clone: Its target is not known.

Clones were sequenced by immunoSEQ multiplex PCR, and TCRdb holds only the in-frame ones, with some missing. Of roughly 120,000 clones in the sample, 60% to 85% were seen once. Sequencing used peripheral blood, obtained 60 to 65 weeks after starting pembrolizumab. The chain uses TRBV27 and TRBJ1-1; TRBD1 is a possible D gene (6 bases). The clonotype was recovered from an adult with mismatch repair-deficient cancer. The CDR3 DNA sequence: TGTGCCAGCAGCAAATCCGACGCTCGACAGGCTGGAGCTTTCTTT. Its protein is CASSKSDARQAGAFF.